This record looks at one T cell receptor (beta chain) sequence and its context. The source of the sample is a study of patients and donors after allogeneic stem cell transplantation. TCRdb processed the RT-PCR reads anew with MiXCR; each CDR3 protein has one entry. Among 80,000 to 90,000 distinct CDR3 sequences listed, around 48% were seen once. The CDR3 has 16 residues. Germline V gene data show CDR1 as MNHEY and CDR2 as SMNVEV (reference sequence). Trimming removed 3 bases from V and 11 bases from J, with 20 bases in between. Material: blood, either unsorted or a sorted T cell fraction (not recorded which). This sequence was found in a human donor who was either an allogeneic HSCT recipient or a stem cell or donor lymphocyte infusion donor (not recorded which). It is not recorded whose cells these are; they may come from a transplant donor. This chain links TRBV27 with TRBJ1-6; perhaps TRBD1 as D (6 bases). The CDR3: CASSLSPSQGKTPLHF. The CDR3 coding sequence is TGTGCCAGCAGTTTGTCCCCTAGTCAGGGGAAGACACCCCTCCACTTT.